This passage covers 3 T cell receptor beta chains from one sample sequenced in a study of blood T cell repertoires in COVID-19. Clones were read by immunoSEQ multiplex PCR, and TCRdb kept only the in-frame ones, dropping some. There are 60,000 to 80,000 clones in the sample; 80% to 95% occur only once, and approximately 5.5% lies in the top ten. The sequencing input was peripheral blood. The receptors were gathered from a human donor in a cohort sampled during active COVID-19.

This chain connects TRBV30 to TRBJ1-1, with 9 bases that match TRBD1. With 3 bases clipped from V and 5 bases from J, the junction kept 4 bases outside the gene matches. CDR1 is GTSNPN, CDR2 SVGIG, per germline (reference sequence). The CDR3 extends over 13 amino acids. The CDR3 bases are TGTGCCTGGAGACAGGGGGCCTTTACTGAAGCTTTCTTT. This gives the protein CAWRQGAFTEAFF.

This chain connects TRBV5-1 to TRBJ1-3; 7 bases map to TRBD1. The J segment lost 4 bases and the V segment lost 0 bases, leaving 7 bases of the junction unmatched. CDR1 SGHRS and CDR2 YFSETQ come from the germline V gene. The CDR3 is made up of 16 amino acids. The CDR3 spells CASSLAATGLGNTIYF. CDR3 in DNA: TGCGCCAGCAGCTTGGCCGCGACAGGGTTGGGAAACACCATATATTTT.

The chain recombines TRBV7-2 with TRBJ2-1; D not resolved. Germline CDR1 is SGHTA and CDR2 is FQGNSA. V lost 6 bases and J 6 bases, leaving 21 bases between the germline ends. The CDR3 spans 16 residues. This CDR3 is CASRGFKAASRNEQFF. CDR3 nucleotides: TGTGCCAGCAGGGGTTTCAAGGCGGCCTCTCGCAATGAGCAGTTCTTC.